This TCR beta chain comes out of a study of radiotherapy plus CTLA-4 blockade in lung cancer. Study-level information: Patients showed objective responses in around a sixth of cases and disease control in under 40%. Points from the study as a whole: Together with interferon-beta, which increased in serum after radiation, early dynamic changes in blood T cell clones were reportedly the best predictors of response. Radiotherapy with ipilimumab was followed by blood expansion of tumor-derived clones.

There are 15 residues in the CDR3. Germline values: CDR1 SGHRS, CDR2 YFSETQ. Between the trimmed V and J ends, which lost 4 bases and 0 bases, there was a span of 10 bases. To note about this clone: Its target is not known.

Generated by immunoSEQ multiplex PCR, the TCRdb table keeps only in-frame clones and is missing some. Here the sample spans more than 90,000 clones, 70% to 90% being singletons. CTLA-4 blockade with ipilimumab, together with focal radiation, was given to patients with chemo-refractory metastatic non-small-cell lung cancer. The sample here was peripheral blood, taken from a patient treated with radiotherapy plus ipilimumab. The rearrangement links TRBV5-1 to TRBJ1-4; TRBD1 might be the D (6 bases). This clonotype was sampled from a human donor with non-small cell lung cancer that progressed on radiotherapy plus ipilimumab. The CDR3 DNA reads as TGCGCCAGCAGCACTGGACAGACAACTAATGAAAAACTGTTTTTT. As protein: CASSTGQTTNEKLFF.